This TCR beta chain was recorded in a study of cytomegalovirus exposure and HLA in healthy donors. Comment on this clone: Its target is not known.

Primers: 60 Vbeta forward and 13 Jbeta reverse. TCRdb's table, derived via immunoSEQ multiplex PCR, lists solely in-frame clones and lacks some. Its table records approximately 38,000 clones. The CDR3 runs 13 residues. Germline V gene sequence: CDR1 MNHEY, CDR2 SMNVEV (reference sequence). Trimming stripped 5 bases from V and 7 bases from J, with 12 bases between. Study observations and caveats: In a later analysis, several top co-occurrence clusters appeared linked to parvovirus B19, influenza, CMV and Epstein-Barr virus. Follow-up analysis found HLA locus-dependent TCR association rates, highest for DRB1 and lowest for HLA-C. Being indistinguishable, some V segments were excluded, TRBV6-2 and TRBV6-3 among them. A missense DCLRE1C variant was associated with V- and J-gene trimming of TCR beta chains in a later analysis, and an independent cohort replicated the association.

The TCR comes from a human donor in good health. This sequence joins TRBV27 and TRBJ1-5; D might be TRBD1 (5 bases). Input material: PBMCs. The CDR3 region is CASSAQGGQPQHF. Here the CDR3 DNA reads TGTGCCAGCAGTGCGCAGGGAGGACAGCCCCAGCATTTT.